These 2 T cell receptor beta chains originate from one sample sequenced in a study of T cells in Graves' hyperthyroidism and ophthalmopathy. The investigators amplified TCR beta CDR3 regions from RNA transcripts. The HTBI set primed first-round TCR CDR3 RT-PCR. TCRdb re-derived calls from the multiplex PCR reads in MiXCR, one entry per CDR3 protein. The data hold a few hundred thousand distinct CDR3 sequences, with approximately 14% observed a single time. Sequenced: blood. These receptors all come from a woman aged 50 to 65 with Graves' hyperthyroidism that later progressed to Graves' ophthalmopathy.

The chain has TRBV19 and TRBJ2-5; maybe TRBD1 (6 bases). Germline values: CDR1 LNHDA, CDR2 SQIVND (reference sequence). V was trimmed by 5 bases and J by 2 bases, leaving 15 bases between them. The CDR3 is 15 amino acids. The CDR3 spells CASSSPSTGQETQYF. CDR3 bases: TGTGCCAGTAGTTCCCCCAGCACAGGGCAAGAGACCCAGTACTTC.

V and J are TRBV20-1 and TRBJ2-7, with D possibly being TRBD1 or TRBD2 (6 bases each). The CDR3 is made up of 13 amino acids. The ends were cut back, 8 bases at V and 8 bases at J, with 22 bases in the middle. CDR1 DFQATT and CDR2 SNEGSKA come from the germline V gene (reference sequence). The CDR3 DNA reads TGCAGTCTCCCGCGGAGGGGGACCCCGAAGCAGTACTTC. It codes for CSLPRRGTPKQYF.